These 26 T cell receptor beta chains share one sample of origin, sequenced in a study of blood T cells in healthy people across ages. It was with a sample-barcoded 5' primer and a J-beta primer mix that a second PCR of about 6 to 12 cycles was run. A single record per CDR3 protein comes from TCRdb applying MiXCR to the 5' RACE reads. The sample records some 670,000 distinct CDR3 sequences, about 51% being singletons. The sample was blood. The origin of the receptors is a woman older than 75 in good health.

The rearrangement joins TRBV10-3 to TRBJ2-7, with 8 bases lining up with TRBD1. This CDR3 has 18 residues. The germline CDR1 and CDR2 sequences are ENHRY and SYGVKD. The trim removed 5 bases at V and 2 bases at J, leaving 17 bases unmatched. The CDR3 spells CAISPLQTSDRATYEQYF. The DNA of the CDR3 is TGTGCCATCAGTCCCCTTCAAACCTCGGACAGGGCGACCTACGAGCAGTACTTC.

V and J are TRBV7-3 and TRBJ2-5, with 9 bases aligning to TRBD1. The CDR3 is 16 amino acids. V shed 5 bases, J shed 3 bases, and the junction held 10 bases outside the gene matches. CDR1 and CDR2 from the germline V gene are SGHTA and FQGTGA. Written as DNA, the CDR3 is TGTGCCAGCAGCCTAAGGACAGGGGCTATAGAAGAGACCCAGTACTTC. It encodes CASSLRTGAIEETQYF.

Notes on this clonotype: A much bigger clone sits one base away, suggesting this may be a read error. The V and J genes are TRBV12-3 or TRBV12-4 and TRBJ1-1; D gene uncertain. The V and J ends lost 7 bases and 5 bases respectively, with 11 bases between them. The CDR3 runs 12 residues. CDR3: CASNYVNTEAFF. The CDR3, as DNA: TGTGCCAGCAATTATGTAAATACTGAAGCTTTCTTT.

About this clonotype itself: A much larger clone lies a single base off, so this may be a read error. CDR3 in DNA: TGTGCCAGCAGCGGGACAGGGGGGAATTCACCCCCCCACTTT. This codes for CASSGTGGNSPPHF. The rearrangement uses TRBV9 and TRBJ1-6; 10 bases match TRBD1. There are 14 residues in the CDR3. Germline values: CDR1 SGDLS, CDR2 YYNGEE. Together with reference TRBV9 and TRBJ1-6, the CDR3 gives the full variable domain: DSGVTQTPKHLITATGQRVTLRCSPRSGDLSVYWYQQSLDQGLQFLIQYYNGEERAKGNILERFSAQQFPDLHSELNLSSLELGDSALYFCASSGTGGNSPPHFGNGTRLTVT.

V and J are TRBV2 and TRBJ2-2; TRBD2 agrees at 14 bases. CDR3 length: 17 residues. V was pared by 4 bases and J by 4 bases, with 5 bases of the junction left unmatched. CDR1 and CDR2 (germline): SNHLY, FYNNEI. The CDR3 reads CASSVGLAGGGTGELFF. CDR3 DNA: TGTGCCAGCAGTGTTGGACTAGCGGGGGGAGGCACCGGGGAGCTGTTTTTT.

This clonotype was recorded many times. V gene TRBV20-1 combines with J gene TRBJ2-1; TRBD2 is a possible D gene (6 bases). V was trimmed by 8 bases and J by 5 bases, leaving 25 bases between them. The length of the CDR3 is 16 residues. Germline V CDR1 and CDR2: DFQATT, SNEGSKA (reference sequence). This CDR3 reads CSRSLPGRGINNEQFF. The CDR3 region has the DNA TGCAGTCGCAGTCTCCCGGGACGGGGGATAAACAATGAGCAGTTCTTC.

This clonotype was detected a few times. V usage is TRBV12-3 or TRBV12-4 and J usage is TRBJ1-3; no reliable D call. The CDR3 extends over 17 amino acids. Trimming removed 5 bases from V and 4 bases from J, with 21 bases in between. CDR3 protein: CASSTPKAPGGGNTIYF. In DNA form, the CDR3 reads TGTGCCAGCAGTACCCCGAAAGCTCCGGGAGGGGGAAACACCATATATTTT.

V gene TRBV7-2 combines with J gene TRBJ2-1, with unresolved D. V was trimmed by 5 bases and J by 10 bases, leaving 12 bases between them. This CDR3 comprises 12 residues. Germline V gives CDR1 SGHTA, CDR2 FQGNSA. CDR3: CASSPYLVEQFF. The CDR3 DNA is TGTGCCAGCAGCCCCTATTTAGTAGAGCAGTTCTTC.

The chain recombines TRBV20-1 with TRBJ1-1; D is unresolved. V lost 0 bases and J 5 bases, leaving 13 bases between the germline ends. The germline gives CDR1 DFQATT, CDR2 SNEGSKA (reference sequence). The CDR3 loop spans 14 amino acids. CDR3 protein: CSARDGIGVTEAFF. The CDR3 nucleotides read TGCAGTGCTAGAGATGGTATCGGAGTGACTGAAGCTTTCTTT.

This clonotype was counted many times. The V call is TRBV28, the J call TRBJ2-1; the match to TRBD1 covers 12 bases. V shed 5 bases, J shed 9 bases, and the junction held 8 bases outside the gene matches. CDR1 and CDR2 (germline): MDHEN, SYDVKM. There are 15 residues in the CDR3. The CDR3 loop is CASSTGTGGLSEQFF. CDR3 nucleotides: TGTGCCAGCAGTACCGGGACAGGGGGCTTAAGTGAGCAGTTCTTC.

The CDR3 nucleotides read TGCGCCAGCAGCCAAGTTCCCCCGCCTTCCCTAGTAACTCTCAGCTCCTACAATGAGCAGTTCTTC. As protein: CASSQVPPPSLVTLSSYNEQFF. The chain carries TRBV4-3 and TRBJ2-1, with D uncertain. The CDR3 consists of 22 residues. V was pared by 1 base and J by 0 bases, with 28 bases between. The germline gives CDR1 LGHNA, CDR2 YSLEER.

This clonotype occurred many times. The chain recombines TRBV7-3 with TRBJ2-3; possible D gene TRBD1, 5 bases. Trimming shortened V by 1 base and J by 6 bases, and 14 bases separated the two germline ends. The germline V gene has CDR1 SGHTA and CDR2 FQGTGA. The CDR3 extends over 15 amino acids. CDR3 sequence (DNA): TGTGCCAGCAGCTTAAGGGGCAGGGCAATTGATACGCAGTATTTT. Translation: CASSLRGRAIDTQYF. The whole variable domain, filled in from reference TRBV7-3 and TRBJ2-3, reads GAGVSQTPSNKVTEKGKYVELRCDPISGHTALYWYRQSLGQGPEFLIYFQGTGAADDSGLPNDRFFAVRPEGSVSTLKIQRTERGDSAVYLCASSLRGRAIDTQYFGPGTRLTVL.

The chain combines TRBV20-1 with TRBJ1-2; D remains ambiguous. Germline loops: CDR1 DFQATT, CDR2 SNEGSKA (reference sequence). This CDR3 comprises 13 residues. Trimming pared 2 bases from V and 7 bases from J, leaving 14 bases between. CDR3 coding DNA: TGCAGTGCTAGATATCCTGGAGGTCTTGGCTACACCTTC. Translated, it gives CSARYPGGLGYTF.

The CDR3 here is CSVGRKSYSGANVLTF. The CDR3 coding sequence is TGCAGTGTAGGTAGAAAGAGCTACTCTGGGGCCAACGTCCTGACTTTC. The chain recombines TRBV20-1 with TRBJ2-6, with D uncertain. V lost 7 bases, J lost 0 bases, and 16 bases lay in between. Germline V CDR1 and CDR2: DFQATT, SNEGSKA (reference sequence). This CDR3 has 16 amino acids.

The chain joins TRBV11-2 to TRBJ2-7; D ambiguous. CDR3 length: 13 amino acids. The V end was cut by 5 bases, the J end by 4 bases, with 12 bases between. CDR1 is SGHAT and CDR2 is FQNNGV in the germline V gene. In DNA form, the CDR3 reads TGTGCCAGCAGCCCTTTCTTGGGATACGAGCAGTACTTC. Its translation is CASSPFLGYEQYF.

This clonotype was recorded many times. The chain is built from TRBV3-1 and TRBJ2-1; 12 bases align to TRBD2. Germline V lookup: CDR1 LGHDT, CDR2 YNNKEL (reference sequence). V shed 2 bases and J 6 bases; nucleotides not matched to a gene: 2. The CDR3 has 15 amino acids. The chain's CDR3 is CASSQRLAGVNEQFF. In nucleotides, the CDR3 is TGTGCCAGCAGCCAACGACTAGCGGGAGTCAATGAGCAGTTCTTC.

This clonotype was counted at least ten times. V gene TRBV7-9 combines with J gene TRBJ1-2; no clear D gene. The CDR3 is made up of 16 amino acids. Germline V gives CDR1 SEHNR, CDR2 FQNEAQ (reference sequence). V gave up 5 bases and J gave up 4 bases, with 20 bases separating them. Here the CDR3 reads CASSPQERGGSYGYTF. The DNA for the CDR3 is TGTGCCAGCAGCCCCCAGGAGCGCGGAGGGTCCTATGGCTACACCTTC.

This clonotype was recorded at least ten times. The chain couples TRBV10-3 to TRBJ1-4, with TRBD1 matching 7 bases. V lost 7 bases and J lost 7; bases outside the gene matches: 6. The CDR3 runs 13 residues. The germline gives CDR1 ENHRY, CDR2 SYGVKD. DNA for the CDR3: TGTGCCATCACCCAGGGGGGGACTGAAAAACTGTTTTTT. Residues: CAITQGGTEKLFF.

Many counts were recorded for this clonotype. This chain links TRBV28 with TRBJ1-1; 7 nucleotides match TRBD1. V gave up 5 bases and J gave up 6 bases; unmatched junction bases: 9. Germline CDR1 and CDR2: MDHEN and SYDVKM. The CDR3 consists of 14 residues. CDR3 loop: CASSPWDSYSEAFF. In DNA form, the CDR3 reads TGTGCCAGCAGTCCCTGGGACAGCTATTCTGAAGCTTTCTTT.

With regard to this clonotype: Sequence at one end of the junction differs from germline and may be a read error. The V and J genes are TRBV5-1 and TRBJ2-5; D call uncertain. CDR1 is SGHRS and CDR2 is YFSETQ in the germline V gene. The CDR3 sequence is 14 residues long. As DNA, the CDR3 is TGCGCCAGCAGCTTTGCGGCCATTCAAGGGACCCAGTACTTC. Its protein is CASSFAAIQGTQYF.

This rearrangement joins TRBV10-3 to TRBJ2-7, with a possible D match to TRBD1 (6 bases). The CDR3 extends over 16 amino acids. CDR1 and CDR2 from the germline V gene are ENHRY and SYGVKD. The V end was cut by 2 bases, the J end by 7 bases, with 21 bases between. Here the CDR3 reads CAISEGKGQTYNEQYF. The CDR3 nucleotides read TGTGCCATCAGTGAGGGGAAGGGACAAACCTACAATGAGCAGTACTTC.

The rearrangement uses TRBV7-9 and TRBJ2-2; D uncertain. This CDR3 comprises 16 residues. V was shortened by 7 bases and J by 2 bases, with 17 bases between the two germline ends. CDR1 SEHNR and CDR2 FQNEAQ come from the germline V gene (reference sequence). For the CDR3, the DNA is TGTGCCAGCATCGACGAGGCGCTACTTAACACCGGGGAGCTGTTTTTT. Translated, it gives CASIDEALLNTGELFF.

Ten or more counts support this clonotype. This CDR3 reads CASSRGGAVYNEQFF. In nucleotides, the CDR3 is TGTGCCAGCAGCCGCGGGGGGGCCGTATACAATGAGCAGTTCTTC. The chain has TRBV7-3 and TRBJ2-1; 9 bases fit TRBD2. Looked up from germline, CDR1 is SGHTA and CDR2 is FQGTGA. The CDR3 spans 15 residues. The V and J ends lost 5 bases and 4 bases, in that order; junction bases with no gene match: 6.

The chain carries TRBV7-2 and TRBJ2-7; tentatively, D is TRBD2 (6 bases). The end of the DNA is better explained by TRBJ2-5, so the J call may be wrong. CDR1 SGHTA and CDR2 FQGNSA come from the germline V gene. The CDR3 sequence is 15 residues long. The DNA for the CDR3 is TGTGCCAGCAGCCCATTGGAGGGTGGAGAGGAGACCCAGTACTTC. This sequence encodes CASSPLEGGEETQYF.

The chain has TRBV6-2 or TRBV6-3 and TRBJ2-7; D perhaps matches TRBD2 (5 bases). Germline V gene data show CDR1 as MNHEY and CDR2 as SVGEGT. This CDR3 comprises 15 residues. V was clipped by 6 bases and J by 6 bases, with 21 bases between them. CDR3 bases: TGTGCCAGCAGCTCCCCTCACCGGGGTGGAGGCGAGCAGTACTTC. Translating it yields CASSSPHRGGGEQYF.

This clonotype was seen a few times. The V gene is TRBV7-2, the J gene TRBJ1-3; D might be TRBD1 (5 bases). CDR1 SGHTA and CDR2 FQGNSA come from the germline V gene. V was cut by 5 bases and J by 4 bases, with 9 bases left in between. The CDR3 is 13 residues long. The CDR3 protein is CASSQGPGNTIYF. The CDR3 region has the DNA TGTGCCAGCAGCCAGGGTCCCGGAAACACCATATATTTT.